This TCR beta chain was captured by sequencing in a study of T cell changes during pregnancy in multiple sclerosis. The assay was immunoSEQ multiplex PCR, and TCRdb's table has in-frame clones only and misses some. The repertoire includes some 22,000 clones, approximately 86% of them detected once, and about 1% sits in the top ten. The CDR3 runs 14 residues. The germline gives CDR1 LGHNA, CDR2 YSLEER. V gave up 4 bases and J gave up 6 bases; unmatched junction bases: 6. The sample was CD4+ T cells from peripheral blood mononuclear cells, taken in the second trimester of pregnancy. V and J are TRBV4-3 and TRBJ2-7; 10 nucleotides match TRBD1. The sequence was collected from a female donor in good health, enrolled as a control in a pregnancy study. Here the CDR3 reads CASSRTTGGREQYF. The CDR3 DNA reads as TGCGCCAGCAGCCGCACGACAGGGGGCCGCGAGCAGTACTTC.